The 23 T cell receptor beta chains below all came from one sample that was sequenced in a study of vaccination and CD4 T cells after COVID-19. Cultured CD4+ T-cell DNA underwent Oncomine TCR Beta short-read sequencing. TCRdb independently ran MiXCR on the PCR reads; one entry per CDR3 protein. This sample has 15,000 to 19,000 distinct CDR3 sequences; roughly two fifths occur once, and the top ten carry around 5.6%. The antigens of these receptors remain unknown. Treatment given: roughly 11-day PBMC culture with coronavirus spike peptide pools or control peptides (ViraFEST assay). The sample was CD4+ T cells from blood, cultured in vitro, taken before SARS-CoV-2 vaccination. These receptors all stem from a human donor who had recovered from COVID-19.

This clonotype was found a few times. This chain connects TRBV6-1 to TRBJ2-1, with D tentatively TRBD2 (5 bases). Trimming shortened V by 2 bases and J by 10 bases, and 9 bases separated the two germline ends. CDR1 and CDR2 from the germline V gene are MNHNS and SASEGT. This CDR3 region has 12 residues. The CDR3 sequence: CASSETPGEQFF. In DNA form, the CDR3 reads TGTGCCAGCAGTGAAACCCCGGGGGAGCAGTTCTTC.

This clonotype appeared a few times. The junction and the germline gene differ at one end; a read error may be behind it. This chain joins TRBV20-1 and TRBJ2-3, with D possibly TRBD2 on 5 matching bases. This CDR3 has 13 amino acids. CDR1 and CDR2 (germline): DFQATT, SNEGSKA (reference sequence). CDR3 nucleotides: TGCAGTTCTAGCCCCCCCCCCGGAGATACGCAGTATTTT. Translating it yields CSSSPPPGDTQYF.

The V call is TRBV6-1, the J call TRBJ1-5; possibly TRBD1 for D (5 bases). The V and J ends lost 8 bases and 5 bases respectively, with 7 bases between them. Germline V lookup: CDR1 MNHNS, CDR2 SASEGT. The CDR3 spans 11 residues. DNA of the CDR3: TGTGCCAGCTCCAGGGATCAGCCCCAGCATTTT. Its translation: CASSRDQPQHF.

This clonotype has a handful of counts. The V call is TRBV6-2 or TRBV6-3, the J call TRBJ2-1; 7 positions agree with TRBD2. The ends lost 7 bases at V and 3 bases at J; junction bases unmatched: 6. The CDR3 consists of 14 residues. CDR1 and CDR2 from the germline V gene are MNHEY and SVGEGT. CDR3 in amino acids: CASNSGGSYNEQFF. The CDR3 bases are TGTGCCAGCAACTCGGGAGGAAGCTACAATGAGCAGTTCTTC.

This clonotype is medium-sized (0.01 to 0.1%). The V call is TRBV21-1, the J call TRBJ1-5; TRBD1 is the table's D call, not checked against the DNA. TRBV21-1 represents a pseudogene. This CDR3 is built from 14 residues. Written as DNA, the CDR3 is TGTGCCCGCCACCGGGACAGGCCGAATCAGCCCCAGCATTTT. Its protein product is CARHRDRPNQPQHF.

This chain joins TRBV6-2 or TRBV6-3 and TRBJ1-2; unclear D gene. CDR3 length: 16 residues. The V gene lost 2 bases and the J gene lost 0 bases, with 13 bases spanning the gap. Germline loops: CDR1 MNHEY, CDR2 SVGEGT. CDR3: CASSYPAGGANYGYTF. CDR3 coding DNA: TGTGCCAGCAGTTACCCAGCGGGCGGAGCTAACTATGGCTACACCTTC.

There are a few counts of this clonotype. The chain combines TRBV6-5 with TRBJ2-1; 10 nucleotides match TRBD2. Germline trimming cut 2 bases from V and 4 bases from J; bases unmatched to any gene: 11. This CDR3 contains 18 residues. Germline V CDR1 and CDR2: MNHEY, SVGAGI. The CDR3 sequence is CASSYVALLAGLYNEQFF. The CDR3 nucleotides read TGTGCCAGCAGTTACGTCGCGTTACTAGCGGGGTTATACAATGAGCAGTTCTTC.

This clonotype occurred a few times. The gene calls are TRBV20-1 and TRBJ2-2; D is perhaps TRBD2 (5 bases). Germline V gene lookup returns CDR1 DFQATT and CDR2 SNEGSKA (reference sequence). CDR3 length: 14 residues. V dropped 2 bases and J dropped 6 bases, with 13 bases sitting between them. CDR3 sequence reads: CSARIGPGAGELFF. DNA of the CDR3: TGCAGTGCTAGAATCGGCCCCGGGGCCGGGGAGCTGTTTTTT.

This clonotype was recorded a few times. V gene TRBV10-3 combines with J gene TRBJ1-1; D ambiguous. The germline gives CDR1 ENHRY, CDR2 SYGVKD. The V gene lost 5 bases and the J gene lost 7 bases, with 14 bases spanning the gap. The CDR3 spans 13 residues. CDR3 nucleotides: TGTGCCATCAGTAACATGGGTCAGAATGAAGCTTTCTTT. It is translated as CAISNMGQNEAFF.

The CDR3 nucleotides are TGTGCCAGCGCGGGTCACACAGATACGCAGTATTTT. Translated: CASAGHTDTQYF. The chain uses TRBV6-2 or TRBV6-3 and TRBJ2-3, with a weak D call TRBD2 (5 bases). The CDR3 is 12 residues long. In germline, CDR1 is MNHEY, CDR2 SVGEGT. Trimming pared 8 bases from V and 2 bases from J, leaving 8 bases between.

This chain connects TRBV7-2 to TRBJ2-7; D may be TRBD1 (8 bases). The germline V gene has CDR1 SGHTA and CDR2 FQGNSA. Trimming pared 1 base from V and 0 bases from J, leaving 16 bases between. The CDR3 totals 17 residues. The chain's CDR3 is CASSLVGGDRSSYEQYF. The DNA of the CDR3 is TGTGCCAGCAGCTTAGTAGGGGGGGACAGGAGCTCCTACGAGCAGTACTTC.

This clonotype was counted only a few times. The rearrangement joins TRBV5-4 to TRBJ1-1, with D possibly matching TRBD1 (5 bases). The CDR3 has 15 residues. V was clipped by 3 bases and J by 0 bases, with 12 bases between them. Germline V CDR1 and CDR2: SGHNT, YYREEE (reference sequence). CDR3 bases: TGTGCCAGCAGCTCCGGTGGGGGGATGAACACTGAAGCTTTCTTT. Protein sequence: CASSSGGGMNTEAFF.

The chain carries TRBV20-1 and TRBJ2-7, with 11 bases fitting TRBD2. V lost 6 bases and J lost 7; bases outside the gene matches: 14. Germline V CDR1 and CDR2: DFQATT, SNEGSKA (reference sequence). This CDR3 region has 15 residues. This CDR3 is CSAEHLAGGLNEQYF. CDR3 DNA: TGCAGTGCAGAGCACCTAGCGGGAGGTTTAAATGAGCAGTACTTC.

There are a few counts of this clonotype. The rearrangement uses TRBV15 and TRBJ2-7, with TRBD1 matching over 7 bases. V was pared by 1 base and J by 2 bases, with 5 bases of the junction left unmatched. Per the germline V gene, CDR1 is LNHNV and CDR2 is YYDKDF (reference sequence). The CDR3 runs to 15 residues. As DNA, the CDR3 is TGTGCCACCAGCAGAGCGCCAGGGGGAACCTACGAGCAGTACTTC. This translates into CATSRAPGGTYEQYF. The full variable domain, completed using reference TRBV15 and TRBJ2-7, is DAMVIQNPRYQVTQFGKPVTLSCSQTLNHNVMYWYQQKSSQAPKLLFHYYDKDFNNEADTPDNFQSRRPNTSFCFLDIRSPGLGDTAMYLCATSRAPGGTYEQYFGPGTRLTVT.

This sequence joins TRBV7-8 and TRBJ1-6, with D possibly being TRBD1 (5 bases). The germline V gene encodes CDR1 SGHVS and CDR2 FQNEAQ. This CDR3 is built from 15 residues. The V and J ends lost 0 bases and 5 bases respectively, with 8 bases between them. The CDR3 sequence is CASSLARGDNSPLHF. The CDR3 DNA follows: TGTGCCAGCAGCTTAGCTCGGGGGGATAATTCACCCCTCCACTTT.

In this sample, this clonotype turned up a few times. The chain carries TRBV7-6 and TRBJ1-1; TRBD1 might be the D (6 bases). The germline gives CDR1 SGHVS, CDR2 FNYEAQ. CDR3 length: 16 residues. V lost 1 base and J lost 0, with 12 bases in between. For the CDR3, the DNA is TGTGCCAGCAGCTTAGATACGGGACACTTGAACACTGAAGCTTTCTTT. This translates into CASSLDTGHLNTEAFF.

The V and J genes are TRBV19 and TRBJ1-1; maybe TRBD1 (6 bases). This CDR3 has 16 residues. V was pared by 5 bases and J by 1 base, with 17 bases between. CDR1 is LNHDA and CDR2 is SQIVND in the germline V gene (reference sequence). The DNA for the CDR3 is TGTGCCAGTAGTGTAGGTTGGGGAGGGGGGAACACTGAAGCTTTCTTT. Translated: CASSVGWGGGNTEAFF.

This clonotype was observed a few times. V usage is TRBV7-8 and J usage is TRBJ1-1; D is unclear. The V end was cut by 4 bases, the J end by 12 bases, with 12 bases between. The CDR3 runs 11 residues. The germline V gene encodes CDR1 SGHVS and CDR2 FQNEAQ. Here the CDR3 reads CASSSGRGSFF. CDR3 nucleotides: TGTGCCAGCAGCTCCGGCCGGGGATCTTTCTTT.

This sequence joins TRBV6-1 and TRBJ2-1; 7 bases align to TRBD2. V was clipped by 8 bases and J by 2 bases; unmatched bases: 6. In germline, CDR1 is MNHNS, CDR2 SASEGT. The CDR3 covers 14 residues. The CDR3 DNA sequence: TGTGCCAGCGAACCGGGACTACCCTACAATGAGCAGTTCTTC. Protein sequence: CASEPGLPYNEQFF.

The J gene is TRBJ2-6, the V gene TRBV6-2 or TRBV6-3; D uncertain. This CDR3 has 16 amino acids. Per the germline V gene, CDR1 is MNHEY and CDR2 is SVGEGT. Trimming took off 2 bases at V and 0 bases at J, with 8 bases between the two ends. CDR3 sequence reads: CASSYAAVSGANVLTF. CDR3 coding DNA: TGTGCCAGCAGTTACGCGGCAGTCTCTGGGGCCAACGTCCTGACTTTC.

The gene calls are TRBV29-1 and TRBJ2-7; D is tentatively TRBD1 or TRBD2 (7 bases each). Per the germline V gene, CDR1 is SQVTM and CDR2 is ANQGSEA. This CDR3 is 13 amino acids long. V lost 6 bases and J lost 2, with 14 bases in between. CDR3 in DNA: TGCAGCGTGAGCGGGACAGATACCTACGAGCAGTACTTC. Translation: CSVSGTDTYEQYF.

V usage is TRBV18 and J usage is TRBJ2-5, with 7 bases lining up with TRBD1. Per the germline V gene, CDR1 is KGHSH and CDR2 is LQKENI. The CDR3 spans 15 residues. Trimming at V came to 2 bases and at J to 3 bases, leaving 6 bases not matched to a gene. The CDR3 DNA is TGTGCCAGCTCACCAGGTATTGGGACAGAAGAGACCCAGTACTTC. Residues: CASSPGIGTEETQYF.

This clonotype is labeled as medium-sized (0.01 to 0.1%). The chain links TRBV15 to TRBJ1-6; possible D gene TRBD1, 5 bases. Germline V lookup: CDR1 LNHNV, CDR2 YYDKDF (reference sequence). The CDR3 runs to 14 residues. V was clipped by 0 bases and J by 8 bases, with 8 bases between them. CDR3 region: CATSRDGTDSPLHF. DNA of the CDR3: TGTGCCACCAGCAGAGATGGGACCGATTCACCCCTCCACTTT.